Below, 5 T cell receptor beta chains from the same sample are listed, as sequenced in a study of metastatic and nonmetastatic thyroid tumors. Each patient went into thyroid surgery without having received any treatment. TCRdb reanalyzed the PCR reads with MiXCR. The table lists around 14,000 clones, less than 4.5% of them singletons. Sequencing was done on a sample of tumor tissue. The receptor set was obtained from a female donor with papillary thyroid cancer or a benign thyroid nodule (not recorded which). Some clones in this sample may be carry-over from other donors' samples.

This clone was detected only a few times. This rearrangement joins TRBV6-1 to TRBJ1-1; D might be TRBD1 (5 bases). Germline V CDR1 and CDR2: MNHNS, SASEGT. This CDR3 comprises 13 residues. Trimming shortened V by 9 bases and J by 9 bases, and 20 bases separated the two germline ends. The CDR3 sequence: CAREGGGRTQAFF. The CDR3, as DNA: TGTGCCAGGGAAGGCGGGGGACGGACTCAAGCTTTCTTT.

This clone occurred many times. Being one base from a much bigger clone, this may be a read error. This chain connects TRBV29-1 to TRBJ1-2, with D tentatively TRBD1 (6 bases). Germline CDR1 SQVTM, CDR2 ANQGSEA. The CDR3 extends over 12 amino acids. The chain's CDR3 is CSVVGGLSGYAF. The CDR3 DNA sequence: TGCAGCGTCGTGGGGGGGCTGAGTGGCTACGCCTTC.

The chain employs TRBV4-2 and TRBJ1-2; 9 nucleotides line up with TRBD1. The CDR3 loop spans 15 amino acids. CDR1 and CDR2 from the germline V gene are LGHNA and YNFKEQ. V was pared by 4 bases and J by 3 bases, with 6 bases of the junction left unmatched. For the CDR3, the DNA is TGTGCCAGCAGCCTGTCCGGGACAGGGTACTATGGCTACACCTTC. This translates into CASSLSGTGYYGYTF.

There are a few counts of this clone. The rearrangement joins TRBV6-1 to TRBJ1-1; D is unresolved. Germline assignment: CDR1 MNHNS and CDR2 SASEGT. The CDR3 contains 11 residues. V gave up 4 bases and J gave up 3 bases, with 3 bases separating them. The CDR3 sequence: CASSGHTEAFF. CDR3 DNA sequence: TGTGCCAGCAGTGGACACACTGAAGCTTTCTTT.

This clone has only a few counts. The genes are TRBV14 and TRBJ2-1; D is perhaps TRBD1 or TRBD2 (5 bases each). Trimming took 0 bases from V and 2 from J, leaving 14 bases between them. Germline V gene lookup returns CDR1 SGHDN and CDR2 FVKESK. CDR3 length: 17 amino acids. The CDR3 protein is CASSQEGVWGTYNEQFF. CDR3 nucleotide sequence: TGTGCCAGCAGCCAAGAAGGTGTGTGGGGGACCTACAATGAGCAGTTCTTC.